This T cell receptor (beta chain) was found in a study of T-cell memory formation after mild COVID-19. Study findings and constraints: Clones that contracted clustered mainly in CM and EM if CD4+ and in EMRA if CD8+. Clones contracting over day 15 to 85 were CD4/CD8 balanced, with later expanders leaning CD4+. Researchers could not confirm that second-wave clones peaking on day 37 targeted SARS-CoV-2.

Trimming removed 7 bases at V and 1 base at J, with 13 bases between. Per germline, CDR1 SNHLY and CDR2 FYNNEI. The CDR3 is 15 residues long. This clonotype was found a few times. The antigen is unknown. The 5'RACE method, run with constant-segment primers, produced TCR alpha and TCR beta cDNA libraries (carrying sample barcodes and UMIs). TCRdb analysed the 5' RACE reads with MiXCR anew, one entry per CDR3 protein. The data show around 310,000 distinct CDR3 sequences, approximately 16% seen once. Sequencing used PBMCs or a T cell subset sorted from them (not recorded which). The chain employs TRBV2 and TRBJ2-2; perhaps TRBD2 as D (7 bases). The receptor comes from a man younger than 35 who had mild COVID-19 (a few samples of this study predate the infection). Cell type and time point are not known. Written as DNA, the CDR3 is TGTGCCAGCAACCGCGGGGGCCTGAACACCGGGGAGCTGTTTTTT. Protein product: CASNRGGLNTGELFF.